A selection of T cell receptor beta chains follows, all from one sample in a study of naive and memory T cell subsets. One entry per CDR3 protein, called by TCRdb with MiXCR from the UMI-ligation and nested PCR reads. The table has 150,000 or so distinct CDR3 sequences, about 23% seen once. The sample was naive CD4+ T cells from blood. Receptor source: a human donor in good health. Each CDR3 is given with its conserved first and last residue. D genes are given only for firm matches. Clone size appears in some rows only: once, few, many, or a class for an expanded clone.

D,V,size,J,CDR3,DNA
-,TRBV7-2,few,TRBJ2-3,CASSLSEGTDTQYF,TGTGCCAGCAGCTTAAGTGAGGGAACAGATACGCAGTATTTT
TRBD2,TRBV3-1,many,TRBJ2-1,CASSGTSGNNEQFF,TGTGCCAGCAGCGGGACTAGCGGTAACAATGAGCAGTTCTTC
-,TRBV29-1,many,TRBJ1-1,CSGGYLFAGNTEAFF,TGCAGCGGGGGATACCTCTTCGCGGGGAACACTGAAGCTTTCTTT
-,TRBV12-5,-,TRBJ1-4,CASGEDINEKLFF,TGTGCTAGTGGTGAAGACATTAATGAAAAACTGTTTTTT
-,TRBV4-1,few,TRBJ1-4,CASSQTGAEKLFF,TGCGCCAGCAGCCAAACCGGGGCAGAAAAACTGTTTTTT
-,TRBV19,-,TRBJ1-5,CASSDSYNQPQHF,TGTGCCAGTAGCGACAGTTACAATCAGCCCCAGCATTTT
-,TRBV20-1,-,TRBJ2-1,CSASGILYNEQFF,TGCAGTGCTAGCGGGATCTTATACAATGAGCAGTTCTTC
TRBD1,TRBV29-1,-,TRBJ1-2,CSVSQGAGDGYTF,TGCAGCGTTTCCCAGGGGGCGGGTGATGGCTACACCTTC
-,TRBV11-2,few,TRBJ2-1,CASSHPGLAPFF,TGTGCCAGCAGCCACCCGGGACTGGCTCCGTTCTTC
-,TRBV18,few,TRBJ2-3,CASSPGRPPDTQYF,TGTGCCAGCTCACCAGGAAGGCCTCCAGATACGCAGTATTTT
TRBD2,TRBV11-2,many,TRBJ2-1,CASSGSGRVVHREQFF,TGTGCCAGCAGCGGTAGCGGGAGAGTCGTTCATAGGGAGCAGTTCTTC
TRBD1,TRBV12-3/TRBV12-4,few,TRBJ2-3,CASSGDRGPTDTQYF,TGTGCCAGCAGTGGGGACAGGGGGCCCACAGATACGCAGTATTTT
-,TRBV4-3,-,TRBJ1-1,CASSQYSRSTEAFF,TGCGCCAGCAGCCAATATAGTCGGAGCACTGAAGCTTTCTTT
-,TRBV7-8,few,TRBJ1-4,CASSVGTTNEKLFF,TGTGCCAGCAGCGTAGGGACGACTAATGAAAAACTGTTTTTT
-,TRBV28,few,TRBJ1-1,CATRDSKGGMSEAFF,TGTGCCACCCGAGATTCCAAAGGGGGTATGTCTGAAGCTTTCTTT
-,TRBV5-1,-,TRBJ2-5,CASSPIGGEETQYF,TGCGCCAGCAGCCCGATAGGTGGAGAAGAGACCCAGTACTTC
-,TRBV13,-,TRBJ2-7,CASSHQLRSSYEQYF,TGTGCCAGCAGCCACCAACTCAGGAGCTCCTACGAGCAGTACTTC
TRBD1,TRBV27,few,TRBJ1-1,CASSQGYRGQWTEAFF,TGTGCCAGCAGCCAAGGGTACAGGGGGCAGTGGACTGAAGCTTTCTTT
TRBD2,TRBV7-2,few,TRBJ2-2,CASSPNLAGLNTGELFF,TGTGCCAGCAGCCCGAACCTAGCGGGGCTCAACACCGGGGAGCTGTTTTTT
-,TRBV11-2,-,TRBJ2-5,CASSPTFHMETQYF,TGTGCCAGCAGCCCGACGTTTCACATGGAGACCCAGTACTTC
-,TRBV9,-,TRBJ2-5,CASSSPAREETQYF,TGTGCCAGCAGCTCCCCCGCTAGGGAAGAGACCCAGTACTTC
TRBD1,TRBV9,-,TRBJ1-1,CASSVGQGATNTEAFF,TGTGCCAGCAGCGTAGGACAGGGAGCTACGAACACTGAAGCTTTCTTT
-,TRBV10-3,many,TRBJ2-3,CAIMTRITDTQYF,TGTGCCATAATGACTCGAATCACAGATACGCAGTATTTT
-,TRBV7-2,few,TRBJ1-2,CASSLATTTTNYGYTF,TGTGCCAGCAGCTTAGCAACTACCACAACGAACTATGGCTACACCTTC
TRBD2,TRBV12-3/TRBV12-4,few,TRBJ2-2,CASSGTSGSFGELFF,TGTGCCAGCAGCGGGACTAGCGGGTCCTTCGGGGAGCTGTTTTTT
-,TRBV12-3/TRBV12-4,many,TRBJ1-5,CASSFRVVGNQPQHF,TGTGCCAGCAGTTTCAGGGTGGTGGGCAATCAGCCCCAGCATTTT
-,TRBV7-2,-,TRBJ1-1,CASSPRRVEAFF,TGTGCCAGCAGCCCCCGCAGAGTCGAAGCTTTCTTT
TRBD2,TRBV10-3,-,TRBJ2-1,CAISELDSGRNNEQFF,TGTGCCATCAGTGAGTTGGATAGCGGGAGGAACAATGAGCAGTTCTTC
-,TRBV15,-,TRBJ2-7,CATSNGRVSYEQYF,TGTGCCACCAGCAACGGCAGGGTATCCTACGAGCAGTACTTC
-,TRBV28,-,TRBJ1-5,CASSASWQPQHF,TGTGCCAGCAGCGCCAGTTGGCAGCCCCAGCATTTT
TRBD1,TRBV10-3,few,TRBJ1-6,CAIRTGVLDNSPLHF,TGTGCCATTCGGACAGGGGTTCTAGATAATTCACCCCTCCACTTT
-,TRBV6-5,-,TRBJ2-2,CASSYLTGFTGELFF,TGTGCCAGCAGTTACTTGACAGGATTCACCGGGGAGCTGTTTTTT
TRBD2,TRBV7-8,-,TRBJ2-1,CASSPRTSGYNEQFF,TGTGCCAGCAGCCCACGGACTAGCGGATACAATGAGCAGTTCTTC
-,TRBV11-3,-,TRBJ2-3,CASSLGRGKAGRDTQYF,TGTGCCAGCAGCTTAGGCCGGGGTAAGGCAGGGCGAGATACGCAGTATTTT
-,TRBV1,-,TRBJ2-2,CTSSQDRASGSYTGRTGELFF,TGCACCAGCAGCCAAGATCGCGCTAGCGGGAGTTATACAGGGCGGACCGGGGAGCTGTTTTTT
-,TRBV2,few,TRBJ2-2,CASRLGGAHTGELFF,TGTGCCAGCAGGCTGGGGGGAGCGCACACCGGGGAGCTGTTTTTT
TRBD2,TRBV20-1,many,TRBJ2-3,CSAGLAGVMTDTQYF,TGCAGTGCTGGTCTAGCGGGAGTGATGACAGATACGCAGTATTTT
TRBD1,TRBV20-1,-,TRBJ2-7,CSARDDRGRPHEQYF,TGCAGTGCTAGAGATGACAGGGGAAGGCCCCACGAGCAGTACTTC
TRBD2,TRBV5-1,few,TRBJ2-2,CASSFQLAGPGELFF,TGCGCCAGCAGCTTTCAACTAGCGGGACCCGGGGAGCTGTTTTTT
TRBD2,TRBV12-3/TRBV12-4,few,TRBJ2-1,CASSLKLADLSYNEQFF,TGTGCCAGCAGTTTAAAACTAGCGGATTTGTCCTACAATGAGCAGTTCTTC
-,TRBV6-5,few,TRBJ1-1,CASNRRVGPGRSSNTEAFF,TGTGCCAGCAACAGACGGGTGGGACCAGGTAGAAGTAGCAACACTGAAGCTTTCTTT
-,TRBV18,many,TRBJ2-1,CASSPPPGAFYNEQFF,TGTGCCAGCTCACCACCGCCGGGGGCATTCTACAATGAGCAGTTCTTC
-,TRBV5-1,-,TRBJ2-7,CASSGLGGSSYEQYF,TGCGCCAGCAGTGGCTTGGGGGGTTCGTCCTACGAGCAGTACTTC
TRBD2,TRBV5-1,few,TRBJ2-7,CASTRLAGVHEQYF,TGCGCCAGCACGAGACTAGCGGGAGTCCACGAGCAGTACTTC
-,TRBV11-2,many,TRBJ2-3,CASSSGIGDTQYF,TGTGCCAGCAGCTCCGGCATCGGAGATACGCAGTATTTT